A single T cell receptor beta chain is shown here with its context. Assay: immunoSEQ multiplex PCR; the TCRdb copy retains only in-frame clones and omits some. The profile covers around 480,000 clones, with around 90% appearing a single time and about 0.65% taken by the ten largest. These data belong to a study of blood T cell repertoires in COVID-19. Study background: Sources were T cells, B-cell-depleted T cells, or PBMCs; the material itself was cDNA or gDNA.

Germline V CDR1 and CDR2: SGHRS, YFSETQ. The CDR3 runs 14 residues. With V trimmed by 7 bases and J by 4 bases, 8 bases remained unmatched. Cohort assignment relied on participant-reported clinical history. Donors in Cohort 3 who had recovered were those with two negative PCRs, healthcare professional clearance, or resolution of their symptoms. Sequenced material: PBMCs or T cells enriched from blood (not recorded which). The chain is built from TRBV5-1 and TRBJ2-1; 7 bases map to TRBD1. This TCR derives from a young woman who had recovered from COVID-19. The CDR3 loop reads CASSQGTDYNEQFF. DNA for the CDR3: TGCGCCAGCTCCCAAGGGACAGATTACAATGAGCAGTTCTTC.